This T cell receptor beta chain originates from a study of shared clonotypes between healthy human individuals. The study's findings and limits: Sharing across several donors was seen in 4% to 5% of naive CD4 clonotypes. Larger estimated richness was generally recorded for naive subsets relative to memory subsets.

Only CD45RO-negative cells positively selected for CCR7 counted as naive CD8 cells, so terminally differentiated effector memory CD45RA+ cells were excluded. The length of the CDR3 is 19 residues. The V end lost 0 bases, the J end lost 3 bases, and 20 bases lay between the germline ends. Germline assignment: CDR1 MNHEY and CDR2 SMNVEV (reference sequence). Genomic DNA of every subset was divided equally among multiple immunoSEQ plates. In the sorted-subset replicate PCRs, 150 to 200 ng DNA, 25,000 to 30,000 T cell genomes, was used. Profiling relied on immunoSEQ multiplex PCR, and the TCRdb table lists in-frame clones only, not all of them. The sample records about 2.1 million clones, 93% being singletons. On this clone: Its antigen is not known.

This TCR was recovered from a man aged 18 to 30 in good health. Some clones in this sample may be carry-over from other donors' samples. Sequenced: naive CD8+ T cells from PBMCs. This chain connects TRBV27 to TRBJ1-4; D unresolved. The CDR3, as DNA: TGTGCCAGCAGTTTATCGGGCCCCGATAAAGAGGACGCTAATGAAAAACTGTTTTTT. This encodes CASSLSGPDKEDANEKLFF.